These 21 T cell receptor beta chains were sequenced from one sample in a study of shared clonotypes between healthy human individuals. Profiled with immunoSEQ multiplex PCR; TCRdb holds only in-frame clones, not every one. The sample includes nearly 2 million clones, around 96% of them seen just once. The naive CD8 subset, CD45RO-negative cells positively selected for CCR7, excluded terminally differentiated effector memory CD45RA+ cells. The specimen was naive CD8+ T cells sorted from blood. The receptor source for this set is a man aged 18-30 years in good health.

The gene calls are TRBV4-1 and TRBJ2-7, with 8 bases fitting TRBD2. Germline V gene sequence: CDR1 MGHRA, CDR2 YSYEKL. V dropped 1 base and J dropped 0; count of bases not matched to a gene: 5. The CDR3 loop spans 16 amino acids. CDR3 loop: CASSQGEAGASYEQYF. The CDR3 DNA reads TGCGCCAGCAGCCAAGGAGAAGCGGGGGCCTCCTACGAGCAGTACTTC.

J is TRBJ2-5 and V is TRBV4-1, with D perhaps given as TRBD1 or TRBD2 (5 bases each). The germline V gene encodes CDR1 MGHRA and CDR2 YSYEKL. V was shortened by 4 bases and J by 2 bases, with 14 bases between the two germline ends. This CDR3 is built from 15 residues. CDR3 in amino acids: CASSRGPGPQETQYF. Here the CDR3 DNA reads TGCGCCAGCAGCCGGGGACCGGGTCCTCAAGAGACCCAGTACTTC.

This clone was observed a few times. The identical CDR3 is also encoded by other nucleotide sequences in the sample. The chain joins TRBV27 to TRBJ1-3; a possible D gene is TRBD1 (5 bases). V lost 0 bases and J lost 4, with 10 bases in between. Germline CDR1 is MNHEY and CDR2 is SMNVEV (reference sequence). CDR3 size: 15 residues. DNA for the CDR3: TGTGCCAGCAGTTTATCGGGGACTTCAGGAAACACCATATATTTT. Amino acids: CASSLSGTSGNTIYF.

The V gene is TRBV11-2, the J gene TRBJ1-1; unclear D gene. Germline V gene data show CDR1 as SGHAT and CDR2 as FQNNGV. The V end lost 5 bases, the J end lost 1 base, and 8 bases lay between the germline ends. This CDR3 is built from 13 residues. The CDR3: CASSHGRNTEAFF. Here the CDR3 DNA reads TGTGCCAGCAGCCACGGGAGGAACACTGAAGCTTTCTTT.

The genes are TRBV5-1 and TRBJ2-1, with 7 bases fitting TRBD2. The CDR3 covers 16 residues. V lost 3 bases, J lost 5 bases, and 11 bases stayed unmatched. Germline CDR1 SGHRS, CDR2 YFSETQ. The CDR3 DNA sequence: TGCGCCAGCAGCTATAGACTAGCCGTTGGCAACAATGAGCAGTTCTTC. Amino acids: CASSYRLAVGNNEQFF.

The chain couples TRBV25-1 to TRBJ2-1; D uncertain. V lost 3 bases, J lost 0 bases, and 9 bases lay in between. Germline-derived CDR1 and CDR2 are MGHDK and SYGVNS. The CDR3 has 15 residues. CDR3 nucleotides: TGTGCCAGCAGTGAGGCAAGGGACTCCTACAATGAGCAGTTCTTC. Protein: CASSEARDSYNEQFF.

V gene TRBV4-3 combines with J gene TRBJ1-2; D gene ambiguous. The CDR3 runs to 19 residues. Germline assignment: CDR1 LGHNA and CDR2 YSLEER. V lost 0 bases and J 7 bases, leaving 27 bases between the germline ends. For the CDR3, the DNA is TGCGCCAGCAGCCAAGAATTCGATTTGGGAGGCCCGCCTGTTGGTGGCTACACCTTC. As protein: CASSQEFDLGGPPVGGYTF.

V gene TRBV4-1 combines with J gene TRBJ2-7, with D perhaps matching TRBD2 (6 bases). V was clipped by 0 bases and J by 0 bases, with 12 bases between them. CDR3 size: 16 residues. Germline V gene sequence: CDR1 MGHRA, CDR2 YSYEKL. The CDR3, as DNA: TGCGCCAGCAGCCAAGAAACTAGCACGACCTCCTACGAGCAGTACTTC. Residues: CASSQETSTTSYEQYF.

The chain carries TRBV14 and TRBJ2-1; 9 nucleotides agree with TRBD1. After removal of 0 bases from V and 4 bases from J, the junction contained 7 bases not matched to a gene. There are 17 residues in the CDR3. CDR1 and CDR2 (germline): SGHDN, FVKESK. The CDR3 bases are TGTGCCAGCAGCCAAGACTTGGGGACAGGGACATACAATGAGCAGTTCTTC. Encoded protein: CASSQDLGTGTYNEQFF.

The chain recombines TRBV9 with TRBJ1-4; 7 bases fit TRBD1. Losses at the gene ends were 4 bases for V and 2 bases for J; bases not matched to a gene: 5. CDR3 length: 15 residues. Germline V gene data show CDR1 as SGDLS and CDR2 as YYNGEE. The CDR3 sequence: CASSTEQGTNEKLFF. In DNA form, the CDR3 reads TGTGCCAGCAGCACCGAACAGGGGACTAATGAAAAACTGTTTTTT.

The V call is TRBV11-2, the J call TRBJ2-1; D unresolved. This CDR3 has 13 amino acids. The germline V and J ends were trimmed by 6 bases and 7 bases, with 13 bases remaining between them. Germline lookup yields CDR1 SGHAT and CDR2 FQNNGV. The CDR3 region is CASRSPGRNEQFF. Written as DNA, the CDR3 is TGTGCCAGCAGGAGTCCAGGAAGGAATGAGCAGTTCTTC.

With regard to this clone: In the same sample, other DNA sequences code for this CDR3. CDR3 region: CASSLVGQGPYEQYF. The CDR3 DNA sequence: TGTGCCAGCAGCTTAGTGGGGCAGGGTCCCTACGAGCAGTACTTC. This chain joins TRBV7-9 and TRBJ2-7, with a possible D match to TRBD1 (5 bases). CDR1 and CDR2 from the germline V gene are SEHNR and FQNEAQ (reference sequence). The CDR3 has 15 residues. V was cut by 1 base and J by 2 bases, with 12 bases left in between.

This CDR3 reads CASSFTDQPQHF. CDR3 nucleotides: TGTGCCAGCAGTTTCACGGATCAGCCCCAGCATTTT. The chain carries TRBV28 and TRBJ1-5; D is uncertain. CDR3 length equals 12 residues. Between the trimmed V and J ends, which lost 3 bases and 5 bases, there was a span of 5 bases. From germline, CDR1 is MDHEN and CDR2 SYDVKM.

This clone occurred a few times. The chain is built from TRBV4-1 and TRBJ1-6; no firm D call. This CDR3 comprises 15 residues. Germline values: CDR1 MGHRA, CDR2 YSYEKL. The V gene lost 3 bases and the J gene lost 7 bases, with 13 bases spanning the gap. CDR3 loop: CASSQRDLSNSPLHF. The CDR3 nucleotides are TGCGCCAGCAGCCAGAGGGATCTGAGCAATTCACCCCTCCACTTT.

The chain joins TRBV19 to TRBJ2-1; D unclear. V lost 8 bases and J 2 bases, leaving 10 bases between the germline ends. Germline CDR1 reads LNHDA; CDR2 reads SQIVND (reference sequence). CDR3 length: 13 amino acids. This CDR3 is CASRPRAYNEQFF. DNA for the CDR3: TGTGCCAGTCGGCCACGGGCCTACAATGAGCAGTTCTTC. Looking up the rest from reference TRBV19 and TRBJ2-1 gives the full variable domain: DGGITQSPKYLFRKEGQNVTLSCEQNLNHDAMYWYRQDPGQGLRLIYYSQIVNDFQKGDIAEGYSVSREKKESFPLTVTSAQKNPTAFYLCASRPRAYNEQFFGPGTRLTVL.

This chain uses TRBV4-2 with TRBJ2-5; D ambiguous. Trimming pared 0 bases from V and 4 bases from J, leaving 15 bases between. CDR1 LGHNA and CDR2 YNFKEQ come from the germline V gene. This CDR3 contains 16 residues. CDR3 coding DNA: TGTGCCAGCAGCCAAGAGGCAGACTCCTTGTTAGAGACCCAGTACTTC. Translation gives CASSQEADSLLETQYF.

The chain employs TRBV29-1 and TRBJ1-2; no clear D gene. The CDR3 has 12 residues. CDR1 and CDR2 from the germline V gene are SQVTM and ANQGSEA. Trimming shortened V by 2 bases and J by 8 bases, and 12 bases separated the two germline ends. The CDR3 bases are TGCAGCGTTGAAAAAGGGATAGAAGGCTACACCTTC. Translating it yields CSVEKGIEGYTF. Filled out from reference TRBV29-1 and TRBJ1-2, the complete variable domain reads SAVISQKPSRDICQRGTSLTIQCQVDSQVTMMFWYRQQPGQSLTLIATANQGSEATYESGFVIDKFPISRPNLTFSTLTVSNMSPEDSSIYLCSVEKGIEGYTFGSGTRLTVV.

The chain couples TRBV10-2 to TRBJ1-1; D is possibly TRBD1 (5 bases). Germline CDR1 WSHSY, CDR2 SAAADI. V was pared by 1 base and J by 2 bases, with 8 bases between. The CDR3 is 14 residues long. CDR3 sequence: CASSEWTLNTEAFF. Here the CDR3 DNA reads TGCGCCAGCAGTGAGTGGACACTTAACACTGAAGCTTTCTTT.

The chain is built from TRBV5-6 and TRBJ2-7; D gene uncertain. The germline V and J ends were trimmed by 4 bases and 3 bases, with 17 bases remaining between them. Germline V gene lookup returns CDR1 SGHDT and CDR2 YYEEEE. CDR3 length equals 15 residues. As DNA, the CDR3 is TGTGCCAGCAGCCAGCTTGAGGTTTTGCACTACGAGCAGTACTTC. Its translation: CASSQLEVLHYEQYF.

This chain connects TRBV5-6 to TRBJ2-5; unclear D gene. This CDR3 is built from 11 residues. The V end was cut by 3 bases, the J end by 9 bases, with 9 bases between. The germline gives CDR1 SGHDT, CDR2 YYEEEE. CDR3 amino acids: CASSSLESQYF. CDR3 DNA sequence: TGTGCCAGCAGCTCTCTTGAGTCCCAGTACTTC.

This chain's CDR3 is CASAPGSRGYEQYF. In nucleotides, the CDR3 is TGTGCCAGCGCTCCGGGTTCCCGTGGCTACGAGCAGTACTTC. The chain has TRBV9 and TRBJ2-7; D is ambiguous. The V end lost 7 bases, the J end lost 3 bases, and 17 bases lay between the germline ends. Germline CDR1 SGDLS, CDR2 YYNGEE. The CDR3 runs to 14 residues.